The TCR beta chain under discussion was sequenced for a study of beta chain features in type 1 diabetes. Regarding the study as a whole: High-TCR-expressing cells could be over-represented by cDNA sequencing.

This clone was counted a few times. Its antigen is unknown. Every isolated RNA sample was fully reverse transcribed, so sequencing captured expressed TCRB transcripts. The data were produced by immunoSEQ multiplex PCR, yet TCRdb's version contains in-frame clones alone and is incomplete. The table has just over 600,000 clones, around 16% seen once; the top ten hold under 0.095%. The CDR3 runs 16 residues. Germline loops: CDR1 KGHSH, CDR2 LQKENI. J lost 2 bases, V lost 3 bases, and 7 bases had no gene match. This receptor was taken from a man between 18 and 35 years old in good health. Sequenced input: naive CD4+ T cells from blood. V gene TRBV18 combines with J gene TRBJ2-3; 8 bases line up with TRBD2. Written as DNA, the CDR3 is TGTGCCAGCTCACCGGTCCGGGGGGGCGCCACAGATACGCAGTATTTT. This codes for CASSPVRGGATDTQYF.